The sequence of this T cell receptor (beta chain) was determined in a study of CD8 T cells in acute hepatitis C reinfection (dated by TCRdb to about 2021). Some background on the complete study: Both during acute infection and after viral clearance, the study profiled the TCRbeta repertoire of CD8+ T cells that were specific for the HCV NS3-1073 epitope. Paired acute and follow-up samples were contributed by four spontaneous resolvers. Acute samples were collected within 168 days of the estimated infection date, from a few spontaneous resolvers and roughly 6 chronically infected subjects.

Summary of the overall study and its limitations: About 13 public clonotypes were found regardless of outcome; one public clonotype used V04-02/J02-02. Diversity in the NS3-1073 specific repertoires was high, and no significant differences in diversity emerged among acute resolver, follow-up resolver and acute chronic samples. Few CDR3 sequences were shared with other epitopes, and differences in sequencing approaches may have limited exact matching. Because bulk sequencing was performed on the TCRbeta chain only, alphabeta pairing of public clonotypes could not be determined. All groups showed preferential use of the TRBV04 and TRBV06 gene families, a pattern that overrepresentation in the naive pool did not explain. Chronically infected subjects had no follow-up repertoires because NS3-1073 specific cells were too rare to sort.

Genomic DNA was extracted from FACS-sorted cells, and TCRbeta chains were sequenced through the commercial immunoSEQ service. Turning to the authors' computational methods: The repertoire data were analyzed using ImmunoSEQ Analyzer software v3.0 and R v3.5.1. Only productive rearrangements were analyzed, because sequences with stop codons or out-of-frame rearrangements were removed. The sequencing provider supplied the metrics for Simpson diversity, Shannon entropy, CDR3 length and nucleotide addition. Clonotypes were grouped by frequency into dominant, sub-dominant, low or lowest abundance categories, and clonotypes below 0.1% were left out of most analyses. A CDR3 amino acid clonotype was called public if the clonotype appeared in at least two subjects at a cumulative frequency of at least 0.5%. TCRdb's version of the immuneACCESS table is confined to in-frame rearrangements and falls short of the full clone set. An unresolved V gene accounts for under half of the shortfall where checked; the remainder is of unknown origin. Clone size and the V and J calls come from that table; the DNA yielded D and trimming. In this sample the table shows 1,000 or so clones, around 60% of which occur a single time. Roughly an eighth of the sample is in the top ten clones.

In light of the paper, this sample's time point label describes: acute HCV infection, within 168 days of estimated infection date. HCV-specific TCR repertoires were characterized directly ex vivo, without prior in vitro expansion of the sequenced cells. Enrolled in the Montreal Hepatitis C Cohort (HEPCO) in Canada, the donors were people who inject drugs, and these donors were followed every 3 months. Acute primary HCV infection was defined as a positive HCV RNA or antibody test after a negative test within the previous 24 weeks. A PE-labeled tetramer loaded with the NS3 peptide spanning residues 1073-1081 was used to stain HCV-specific cells. CD3, CD8 and CD45RO antibodies were used for surface staining, and dead cells were excluded with an aqua fixable dye. About 8 spontaneous resolvers, defined by HCV RNA clearance within 24 weeks, were included in the cohort. Frozen stocks of peripheral blood mononuclear cells were first thawed, after which negative isolation of CD8+ T cells was carried out using the MACS CD8+ T cell Isolation Kit. Cells were sorted on a BD FACSAria II cell sorter.

Notes on this clone: It has no much larger one-base neighbor in the sample; base qualities were not kept.

Measured from the cysteine to the phenylalanine, the CDR3 is 14 residues long. Only the CDR3 DNA stays, 42 bases, in frame from base 1. Relative to germline, V is missing 5 bases and J is missing 5 bases, with 6 bases of the junction outside any gene match. As encoded in the germline V gene, CDR1 is SGHTA while CDR2 is FQGTGA. Rearrangement joined TRBV7-3 to TRBJ2-7; 10 bases in the middle match TRBD2. This material consisted of HCV NS3-1073 tetramer-sorted CD8+ T cells from PBMCs, taken during acute infection. This specimen's cell subset or site label, interpreted: FACS-sorted NS3-1073 tetramer+ CD8+ T cells. The source of this sequence is a woman under 30 who spontaneously cleared hepatitis C infection. The DNA sequence is TGTGCCAGCAGCCCGCTAGCGGGAGTCCACGAGCAGTACTTC. It translates to CASSPLAGVHEQYF.